This TCR beta chain originates from a study of T cells expressing NK-cell markers. Study-wide findings and caveats: Whether expanded NKG2C+ T cell clones recognized HCMV stayed uncertain. The CD3+CD56-NKG2C+ fraction was also led by these clonotypes in several donors. In roughly six donors, dominant CD3+CD56+NKG2C+ clonotypes ranked among the top 10 CD8+ clonotypes.

The length of the CDR3 is 14 residues. For each CDR3 protein, TCRdb gives one entry from its re-call of the 5' RACE reads, without DNA. Recorded for this sample: roughly 420,000 distinct CDR3 sequences. On this clonotype itself: The target antigen is unknown.

The sequenced sample consisted of blood T cells: a sorted CD56 or NKG2C T cell subset, CD4+ or CD8+ T cells, or bulk PBMC T cells (not recorded which). This TCR was recovered from a woman between 18 and 75 years old in good health. The V and J genes are TRBV12-3 or TRBV12-4 and TRBJ1-6; as DNA is missing, the TRBD1 call by TCRdb cannot be tested. This CDR3 is CASSFMQGNSPLHF.